The rows below give T cell receptor beta chains drawn from one sample of a study of regulatory T cells in long-lasting Graves disease. TCRdb reprocessed the multiplex PCR reads with MiXCR, giving one entry per CDR3 protein. This sample carries about 470,000 distinct CDR3 sequences, around a fifth of them seen once, and the ten largest clones take roughly 7%. The input for sequencing was peripheral blood mononuclear cells (PBMCs), taken when the disease was refractory, from a patient treated with antithyroid drugs. The receptor source for this set is a female donor with Graves disease. CDR3s include the opening cysteine and the closing phenylalanine or tryptophan.

j_call | v_call | cdr3_aa
TRBJ1-2 | TRBV7-3 | CASSPGSGYDYGYTF
TRBJ2-7 | TRBV28 | CASSSLKATGGTYEQYF
TRBJ1-1 | TRBV30 | CAWSVDSYMNTEAFF
TRBJ2-1 | TRBV7-3 | CASSSSGGSYNEQFF
TRBJ2-7 | TRBV7-8 | CASSLIRGIEYEQYF
TRBJ1-6 | TRBV28 | CASSRGTESSYNSPLHF
TRBJ1-6 | TRBV28 | CASSLEKTGTYNSPLHF
TRBJ1-6 | TRBV20-1 | CSARTPGEVSYNSPLHF
TRBJ2-2 | TRBV5-1 | CASSLGDRDTGELFF
TRBJ1-6 | TRBV5-1 | CASSYDRLGGSPLHF
TRBJ2-7 | TRBV28 | CASSQGQNPSYEQYF
TRBJ2-7 | TRBV12-5 | CASGTRWEGRTSYEQYF
TRBJ1-1 | TRBV12-5 | CASGSHLGTEAFF
TRBJ2-7 | TRBV7-2 | CASSRDSPYEQYF
TRBJ1-4 | TRBV7-2 | CASSPQRDSNEKLFF
TRBJ1-2 | TRBV28 | CASSFHPGSGVEHYGYTF
TRBJ1-6 | TRBV11-2 | CASSQGSDNSPLHF
TRBJ2-5 | TRBV24-1 | CATSDTGTGNQETQYF
TRBJ2-5 | TRBV7-2 | CASSRGETQYF
TRBJ2-7 | TRBV11-1 | CASSHMGSSYEQYF
TRBJ1-4 | TRBV7-2 | CASSQRYRGEGEKLFF
TRBJ1-1 | TRBV7-9 | CASSRANTEAFF
TRBJ1-2 | TRBV20-1 | CSASDSLRGTSYGYTF
TRBJ1-6 | TRBV6-1 | CASSYRAARFNSPLHF
TRBJ1-5 | TRBV7-2 | CASSLGGTGAQPQHF
TRBJ2-7 | TRBV9 | CASSVGLEGGLGEQYF
TRBJ2-1 | TRBV10-3 | CAIAEGGQGYNEQFF
TRBJ1-2 | TRBV25-1 | CASSVDRGGYTF